These T cell receptor beta chains were read from a single sample in a study of blood T cell repertoires in COVID-19. Profiling relied on immunoSEQ multiplex PCR, and the TCRdb table lists in-frame clones only, not all of them. Of 470,000 or so clones listed, approximately 85% are singletons. The sample consisted of peripheral blood. These receptors were collected from a human donor in a cohort sampled during active COVID-19. Each CDR3 is given without its conserved first and last residue. Clone size is not always given. Where it is, it says once, few, many or a class for expanded clones.

CDR3 protein: ASSKVGYSNQPQH
clone size: NA
V gene: TRBV21-1
J gene: TRBJ1-5

CDR3 protein: SVAVRGSRGWDTEAF
clone size: NA
V gene: TRBV29-1
J gene: TRBJ1-1

CDR3 protein: SASGLAGGPSYNEQF
clone size: NA
V gene: TRBV20-1
J gene: TRBJ2-1

CDR3 protein: ASSQDDLAGGQDTQY
clone size: NA
V gene: TRBV4-1
J gene: TRBJ2-3

CDR3 protein: AIQTGGGNTEAF
clone size: once
V gene: TRBV10-3
J gene: TRBJ1-1

CDR3 protein: ASRASSYNEQF
clone size: NA
V gene: TRBV6-5
J gene: TRBJ2-1

CDR3 protein: ASSALMSQY
clone size: few
V gene: TRBV2
J gene: TRBJ2-5

CDR3 protein: ASSEFRQARADTQY
clone size: few
V gene: TRBV10-1
J gene: TRBJ2-3

CDR3 protein: ASSFGDYEQY
clone size: NA
V gene: TRBV5-1
J gene: TRBJ2-7

CDR3 protein: ASSLAGQTGNEQF
clone size: NA
V gene: TRBV28
J gene: TRBJ2-1

CDR3 protein: ASSSAPTDTQY
clone size: NA
V gene: TRBV5-4
J gene: TRBJ2-3

CDR3 protein: ASITSGTGLGETQY
clone size: NA
V gene: TRBV28
J gene: TRBJ2-5

CDR3 protein: ASATLTGELF
clone size: once
V gene: TRBV12-3/TRBV12-4
J gene: TRBJ2-2

CDR3 protein: ASSRGTVTLMNTEAF
clone size: NA
V gene: TRBV28
J gene: TRBJ1-1

CDR3 protein: ASSKTPGTQY
clone size: NA
V gene: TRBV28
J gene: TRBJ2-3

CDR3 protein: ASSTQISGSHEQY
clone size: NA
V gene: TRBV19
J gene: TRBJ2-7

CDR3 protein: ATSRDPSGQETQY
clone size: NA
V gene: TRBV15
J gene: TRBJ2-5

CDR3 protein: ASSEKGVRNEKLF
clone size: once
V gene: TRBV6-1
J gene: TRBJ1-4

CDR3 protein: ASSSGTSGSRSYEQY
clone size: NA
V gene: TRBV6-2/TRBV6-3
J gene: TRBJ2-7

CDR3 protein: ASSLSGGARTEAF
clone size: NA
V gene: TRBV5-1
J gene: TRBJ1-1

CDR3 protein: ASSLGQGAVSGNTIY
clone size: NA
V gene: TRBV18
J gene: TRBJ1-3

CDR3 protein: ASSVESGTAYNEQF
clone size: NA
V gene: TRBV9
J gene: TRBJ2-1

CDR3 protein: ASSTQLTNTEAF
clone size: NA
V gene: TRBV5-1
J gene: TRBJ1-1

CDR3 protein: ASSLDRTQDQPQH
clone size: NA
V gene: TRBV7-8
J gene: TRBJ1-5

CDR3 protein: ASSLPHGQGTQETQY
clone size: once
V gene: TRBV7-8
J gene: TRBJ2-5

CDR3 protein: ASSWTSGHVDEQY
clone size: NA
V gene: TRBV5-1
J gene: TRBJ2-7

CDR3 protein: ASSQGRPGAF
clone size: once
V gene: TRBV3-1/TRBV3-2
J gene: TRBJ1-1

CDR3 protein: ASRRPGQGSHEQY
clone size: NA
V gene: TRBV6-5
J gene: TRBJ2-7

CDR3 protein: ASSLVGGNSPLH
clone size: NA
V gene: TRBV5-5
J gene: TRBJ1-6

CDR3 protein: ASSVSGRVAYEQY
clone size: NA
V gene: TRBV7-2
J gene: TRBJ2-7

CDR3 protein: ASRWGTGSPGELF
clone size: NA
V gene: TRBV19
J gene: TRBJ2-2

CDR3 protein: AISGVRGTEAF
clone size: NA
V gene: TRBV10-3
J gene: TRBJ1-1

CDR3 protein: ASSSSSTGDTQY
clone size: NA
V gene: TRBV5-1
J gene: TRBJ2-3

CDR3 protein: ASSKEAYGYT
clone size: NA
V gene: TRBV19
J gene: TRBJ1-2

CDR3 protein: ASSLMLAGGAYEQY
clone size: NA
V gene: TRBV5-4
J gene: TRBJ2-7

CDR3 protein: ASSYVYSNQPQH
clone size: NA
V gene: TRBV6-2/TRBV6-3
J gene: TRBJ1-5

CDR3 protein: ASSQTREEQF
clone size: NA
V gene: TRBV3-1/TRBV3-2
J gene: TRBJ2-1

CDR3 protein: ASSKTAATGELF
clone size: NA
V gene: TRBV7-3
J gene: TRBJ2-2

CDR3 protein: ASRPHVESGNTIY
clone size: NA
V gene: TRBV6-4
J gene: TRBJ1-3

CDR3 protein: ASSSLGRAANTEAF
clone size: NA
V gene: TRBV7-2
J gene: TRBJ1-1

CDR3 protein: ASSRDRENYGYT
clone size: NA
V gene: TRBV6-5
J gene: TRBJ1-2

CDR3 protein: ASSQGRATGELF
clone size: NA
V gene: TRBV4-2
J gene: TRBJ2-2

CDR3 protein: ASSPAGIAYEQY
clone size: NA
V gene: TRBV9
J gene: TRBJ2-7

CDR3 protein: ASSSGTGDDGELF
clone size: NA
V gene: TRBV19
J gene: TRBJ2-2

CDR3 protein: ASSSIPSFRRQAQH
clone size: few
V gene: TRBV28
J gene: TRBJ1-5

CDR3 protein: ASSLRGEGSPLH
clone size: NA
V gene: TRBV7-3
J gene: TRBJ1-6

CDR3 protein: ANRTGSTHTQY
clone size: NA
V gene: TRBV2
J gene: TRBJ2-3

CDR3 protein: ASSLASGSAEQY
clone size: NA
V gene: TRBV27
J gene: TRBJ2-7

CDR3 protein: ASSELAIIYNEQF
clone size: NA
V gene: TRBV6-1
J gene: TRBJ2-1

CDR3 protein: ASSVDRDEQF
clone size: NA
V gene: TRBV9
J gene: TRBJ2-1

CDR3 protein: AWIPLGHTGIGYGYT
clone size: many
V gene: TRBV30
J gene: TRBJ1-2

CDR3 protein: AISKDSNSNQPQH
clone size: NA
V gene: TRBV10-3
J gene: TRBJ1-5

CDR3 protein: ASSSPSGTGDTEAF
clone size: NA
V gene: TRBV7-3
J gene: TRBJ1-1

CDR3 protein: ASSLSGVGDTQY
clone size: NA
V gene: TRBV3-1/TRBV3-2
J gene: TRBJ2-3